Listed below are T cell receptor beta chains from one sample, sequenced in a study of blood T cell repertoires in COVID-19. Clones were sequenced by immunoSEQ multiplex PCR, and TCRdb holds only the in-frame ones, with some missing. Of tens of thousands of clones listed, about 86% were seen once; the top ten hold about 4.6%. Sequencing was carried out using peripheral blood. These receptors all come from a man at least 80 years old with active COVID-19. Each CDR3 is given with its conserved first and last residue. D genes are given only for firm matches. The size field is filled for only some rows; it gives once, few, many or a size class.

TRBJ2-1 NA NA TRBV5-4 CASKGSGILGEQFF TGTGCCAGCAAGGGAAGCGGCATATTGGGTGAGCAGTTCTTC
TRBJ2-7 NA NA TRBV11-2 CASSNTGNYEQYF TGTGCCAGCAGCAACACAGGGAACTACGAGCAGTACTTC
TRBJ1-1 medium-sized NA TRBV18 CASSPATGRNTEAFF TGTGCCAGCTCTCCCGCGACAGGCAGGAACACTGAAGCTTTCTTT
TRBJ2-7 NA TRBD1 TRBV5-4 CASSFRDRGSYEQYF TGTGCCAGCAGCTTCAGGGACAGGGGATCCTACGAGCAGTACTTC
TRBJ2-7 NA NA TRBV6-6 CASSYTDEQYF TGTGCCAGCAGTTACACGGACGAGCAGTACTTC
TRBJ2-3 NA TRBD1 TRBV5-5 CASSLTGGRTDTQYF TGTGCCAGCAGCTTAACAGGGGGCCGCACAGATACGCAGTATTTT
TRBJ1-2 NA NA TRBV27 CASILYPPRGGGLGAGYGYTF TGTGCCAGCATTTTATACCCCCCCCGCGGGGGGGGACTCGGGGCGGGCTATGGCTACACCTTC
TRBJ2-5 NA TRBD2 TRBV19 CASSIGGGGETQYF TGTGCCAGTAGTATAGGTGGGGGAGGGGAGACCCAGTACTTC
TRBJ1-5 NA NA TRBV5-4 CASSRGGVRNQPQHF TGTGCCAGCAGCCGGGGGGGGGTTCGCAATCAGCCCCAGCATTTT
TRBJ2-5 NA NA TRBV2 CASSEAGMRGETQYF TGTGCCAGCAGTGAGGCGGGTATGCGAGGAGAGACCCAGTACTTC
TRBJ1-2 NA NA TRBV5-1 CASSLAQGYGYTF TGCGCCAGCAGCTTGGCCCAGGGCTATGGCTACACCTTC
TRBJ1-6 NA NA TRBV28 CASSLQGSRNSPLHF TGTGCCAGCAGCTTACAGGGCAGTCGGAATTCACCCCTCCACTTT
TRBJ1-4 NA NA TRBV3-1/TRBV3-2 CASSTGNEKLFF TGTGCCAGCAGTACGGGGAATGAAAAACTGTTTTTT
TRBJ2-1 NA NA TRBV7-3 CASSTGTGSDEQFF TGTGCCAGCAGCACCGGGACTGGGAGCGATGAGCAGTTCTTC
TRBJ2-5 NA TRBD2 TRBV13 CASSSGLAPRGETQYF TGTGCCAGCAGCTCGGGACTAGCTCCCCGTGGGGAGACCCAGTACTTC
TRBJ2-7 NA TRBD2 TRBV28 CASSPGLADYEQYF TGTGCCAGCAGTCCGGGACTAGCGGATTACGAGCAGTACTTC
TRBJ2-7 once NA TRBV5-1 CASSGQRDNSEQYF TGCGCCAGCAGCGGACAACGGGACAATAGCGAGCAGTACTTC
TRBJ2-1 NA TRBD2 TRBV27 CASGLAGVQIYNEQFF TGTGCCAGCGGGCTAGCGGGAGTGCAGATATACAATGAGCAGTTCTTC
TRBJ2-3 NA NA TRBV6-6 CASSYSLSADTQYF TGTGCCAGCAGTTACTCCCTTTCCGCAGATACGCAGTATTTT
TRBJ2-1 NA NA TRBV7-2 CASSDPGLENEQFF TGTGCCAGCAGCGACCCCGGTTTGGAGAATGAGCAGTTCTTC
TRBJ2-1 NA TRBD2 TRBV6-2/TRBV6-3 CASSLAGTSGTSYNEQFF TGTGCCAGCAGTCTCGCCGGGACTAGCGGGACCTCCTACAATGAGCAGTTCTTC
TRBJ2-3 NA NA TRBV11-2 CASSRSPGGLADTQYF TGTGCCAGCAGCAGAAGCCCAGGGGGGTTGGCAGATACGCAGTATTTT
TRBJ2-1 NA TRBD2 TRBV10-3 CAISESTRGDEQFF TGTGCCATCAGTGAGTCGACTCGGGGGGATGAGCAGTTCTTC
TRBJ2-1 few NA TRBV11-3 CASSSGLLYNEQFF TGTGCCAGCAGCTCGGGACTTTTATACAATGAGCAGTTCTTC
TRBJ1-4 NA TRBD1 TRBV19 CASKDRRNEKLFF TGTGCCAGTAAGGACAGGAGAAATGAAAAACTGTTTTTT
TRBJ1-2 once TRBD1 TRBV27 CASRGQGRSRYTF TGTGCCAGCAGGGGACAGGGGAGGTCGCGCTACACCTTC
TRBJ2-5 NA TRBD1 TRBV5-4 CASSPGDRVIGETQYF TGTGCCAGCAGCCCGGGGGACAGGGTGATAGGAGAGACCCAGTACTTC
TRBJ2-3 NA NA TRBV18 CASSPPSPDTQYF TGTGCCAGCTCACCACCTAGCCCAGATACGCAGTATTTT
TRBJ1-4 NA TRBD1 TRBV18 CASSRDSTNEKLFF TGTGCCAGCTCACGGGACAGCACTAATGAAAAACTGTTTTTT
TRBJ2-1 NA NA TRBV5-1 CASSLSGSYNEQFF TGCGCCAGCAGCTTAAGCGGATCCTACAATGAGCAGTTCTTC
TRBJ1-1 NA TRBD1 TRBV19 CASRWGQGAPNTEAFF TGTGCCAGTAGGTGGGGACAGGGGGCGCCGAACACTGAAGCTTTCTTT
TRBJ2-7 NA TRBD2 TRBV11-1 CASSAVGGVTGEQYF TGTGCCAGCAGCGCCGTGGGGGGGGTTACAGGCGAGCAGTACTTC
TRBJ2-7 NA TRBD2 TRBV19 CASSRTGTSGYYEQYF TGTGCCAGTAGTAGAACCGGGACTAGCGGATACTACGAGCAGTACTTC
TRBJ2-7 NA NA TRBV30 CAWSKALRGEQYF TGTGCCTGGAGTAAGGCCCTAAGGGGCGAGCAGTACTTC
TRBJ1-5 once NA TRBV6-2/TRBV6-3 CASSYSLGLGEPQHF TGTGCCAGCAGTTACTCTTTGGGGCTCGGTGAGCCCCAGCATTTT
TRBJ1-1 NA NA TRBV2 CASETDLNTEAFF TGTGCCAGCGAGACAGATTTGAACACTGAAGCTTTCTTT
TRBJ1-4 NA NA TRBV5-4 CASSLGGTTNEKLFF TGTGCCAGCAGCCTGGGCGGTACAACTAATGAAAAACTGTTTTTT
TRBJ2-1 NA TRBD2 TRBV4-1 CASSPGLAGVVEQFF TGCGCCAGCAGCCCCGGACTAGCGGGAGTTGTTGAGCAGTTCTTC
TRBJ1-5 NA NA TRBV15 CATSRDNSQGGFQPQHF TGTGCCACCAGCAGAGATAATAGTCAGGGAGGGTTTCAGCCCCAGCATTTT
TRBJ2-7 NA NA TRBV5-4 CASSLAGGSAGEYF TGTGCCAGCAGCTTGGCCGGTGGCTCCGCCGGGGAGTACTTC
TRBJ2-7 NA NA TRBV7-2 CASSLDRGYEQYF TGTGCCAGCAGCTTAGATCGGGGATACGAGCAGTACTTC
TRBJ2-1 NA TRBD2 TRBV29-1 CSVEGDVASGNANEQFF TGCAGCGTTGAGGGCGACGTTGCTAGCGGGAATGCGAATGAGCAGTTCTTC
TRBJ1-4 NA TRBD1 TRBV28 CASTIQGRGEKLFF TGTGCCAGCACGATACAGGGGCGAGGTGAAAAACTGTTTTTT
TRBJ2-1 NA TRBD2 TRBV4-3 CASSQDLAGGYYNEQFF TGCGCCAGCAGCCAAGATCTAGCGGGAGGGTACTACAATGAGCAGTTCTTC
TRBJ2-1 NA NA TRBV2 CASSYRNPYNEQFF TGTGCCAGCAGTTACAGAAACCCCTACAATGAGCAGTTCTTC
TRBJ2-7 medium-sized NA TRBV2 CASSYTSYEQYF TGTGCCAGCAGTTACACCTCCTACGAGCAGTACTTC
TRBJ2-7 NA NA TRBV5-1 CASSLPQDSEQYF TGCGCCAGCAGCTTGCCGCAGGATAGCGAGCAGTACTTC
TRBJ1-4 NA NA TRBV28 CASRTGPNGEKLFF TGTGCCAGCAGAACAGGGCCAAATGGGGAAAAACTGTTTTTT
TRBJ1-5 NA NA TRBV27 CASSSITGFNQPQHF TGTGCCAGCAGTTCCATAACAGGGTTCAATCAGCCCCAGCATTTT
TRBJ2-1 NA TRBD2 TRBV7-3 CASSLNAGGSYNEQFF TGTGCCAGCAGCTTAAACGCGGGAGGATCCTACAATGAGCAGTTCTTC
TRBJ2-5 NA NA TRBV12-3/TRBV12-4 CASSLRDRETQYF TGTGCCAGCAGTTTGCGCGATCGCGAGACCCAGTACTTC
TRBJ2-7 NA NA TRBV13 CASSSSYEQYF TGTGCCAGCAGCTCTTCCTACGAGCAGTACTTC
TRBJ2-1 few TRBD2 TRBV11-3 CASSFRTSGRAGNEQFF TGTGCCAGCAGCTTCAGGACTAGCGGGAGGGCCGGGAATGAGCAGTTCTTC
TRBJ2-7 NA TRBD2 TRBV7-8 CASSRGLAGGVLSYEQYF TGTGCCAGCAGCCGAGGACTAGCGGGAGGGGTATTGAGCTACGAGCAGTACTTC
TRBJ2-7 NA NA TRBV30 CAWSLLREANEQYF TGTGCCTGGAGTCTATTGAGGGAAGCGAACGAGCAGTACTTC
TRBJ2-7 NA TRBD2 TRBV9 CASSALAGVGEQYF TGTGCCAGCAGCGCGCTAGCGGGAGTGGGGGAGCAGTACTTC